Each of the 27 T cell receptor beta chains below was sequenced from the same sample in a study of radiation and T cells in renal cell carcinoma. Sequencing was performed with immunoSEQ multiplex PCR; in TCRdb, only in-frame clones are kept and a portion is missing. The table records around 80,000 clones, 82% of them present only once. Time point given: blood 2 weeks post-SBRT. Treatment in this sample: 15 Gy SBRT to primary tumor, nephrectomy 4 weeks later. The material sequenced was blood, taken from a patient whose treatment included radiotherapy and nephrectomy. These receptors originate from a man aged 60 to 69 with renal cell carcinoma.

This chain connects TRBV15 to TRBJ1-5; 9 bases are shared with TRBD1. After removal of 0 bases from V and 7 bases from J, the junction contained 10 bases not matched to a gene. The germline CDR1 and CDR2 sequences are LNHNV and YYDKDF (reference sequence). CDR3 length equals 17 residues. The CDR3 sequence is CATSRDRAQGAGQPQHF. The DNA for the CDR3 is TGTGCCACCAGCAGAGATCGGGCACAGGGGGCAGGGCAGCCCCAGCATTTT.

As DNA, the CDR3 is TGTGCCAGCAGTTACTTAGCGGGGGACTCCTACGAGCAGTACTTC. Translation gives CASSYLAGDSYEQYF. The chain has TRBV6-6 and TRBJ2-7; 9 bases line up with TRBD2. The CDR3 extends over 15 amino acids. With V trimmed by 1 base and J by 0 bases, 1 base remained unmatched. The germline V gene has CDR1 MNHNY and CDR2 SVGAGI (reference sequence).

This clone was counted ten times or more. The chain recombines TRBV7-2 with TRBJ1-1; 7 nucleotides line up with TRBD1. V shed 5 bases, J shed 11 bases, and the junction held 17 bases outside the gene matches. This CDR3 is 15 amino acids long. Per germline, CDR1 SGHTA and CDR2 FQGNSA. The CDR3 DNA follows: TGTGCCAGCAGCCCAAGGACAGGAGAGGGAGAAACGGCTTTCTTT. It translates to CASSPRTGEGETAFF. The full variable domain, in which reference TRBV7-2 and TRBJ1-1 provide the parts outside the CDR3, is GAGVSQSPSNKVTEKGKDVELRCDPISGHTALYWYRQSLGQGLEFLIYFQGNSAPDKSGLPSDRFSAERTGGSVSTLTIQRTQQEDSAVYLCASSPRTGEGETAFFGQGTRLTVV.

This clone came up a few times. The chain combines TRBV28 with TRBJ2-7; 9 bases line up with TRBD2. V shed 8 bases and J 2 bases; nucleotides not matched to a gene: 7. Per germline, CDR1 MDHEN and CDR2 SYDVKM. The CDR3 sequence is 14 residues long. As DNA, the CDR3 is TGTGCCAGCCTCCCGGGACTAGCTACCTACGAGCAGTACTTC. Its protein is CASLPGLATYEQYF.

J is TRBJ2-7 and V is TRBV9; 10 bases agree with TRBD1. CDR1 is SGDLS, CDR2 YYNGEE, per germline. CDR3 length: 13 residues. V lost 4 bases, J lost 6 bases, and 4 bases stayed unmatched. As DNA, the CDR3 is TGTGCCAGCAGCCCCTGGACAGGGGGCGAGCAGTACTTC. Protein: CASSPWTGGEQYF.

V is TRBV7-2 and J is TRBJ2-1; 9 nucleotides agree with TRBD2. Germline V CDR1 and CDR2: SGHTA, FQGNSA. The CDR3 runs 15 residues. The junction had 7 bases not matched to a gene; V was cut back by 6 bases and J by 4 bases. The chain's CDR3 is CASSAAGGYYNEQFF. The CDR3, as DNA: TGTGCCAGCAGTGCGGCGGGGGGGTATTACAATGAGCAGTTCTTC.

This chain uses TRBV9 with TRBJ2-5; tentatively, D is TRBD2 (5 bases). CDR3 length: 15 residues. With 3 bases removed from V and 7 bases from J, the gap between germline ends came to 19 bases. Germline CDR1 and CDR2: SGDLS and YYNGEE. CDR3 coding DNA: TGTGCCAGCAGCGAGGGCCGCGCCCCCGGAGGGACCCAGTACTTC. This gives the protein CASSEGRAPGGTQYF.

The chain links TRBV19 to TRBJ1-2; no reliable D call. There are 15 residues in the CDR3. The germline V gene encodes CDR1 LNHDA and CDR2 SQIVND (reference sequence). The ends were cut back, 5 bases at V and 1 base at J, with 14 bases in the middle. The CDR3 DNA reads TGTGCCAGTAGTGAGATGACCGTTAGTAACTATGGCTACACCTTC. It yields the protein CASSEMTVSNYGYTF.

This clone was detected only once. The genes are TRBV15 and TRBJ2-3; no firm D call. Germline V gene lookup returns CDR1 LNHNV and CDR2 YYDKDF (reference sequence). The V gene lost 2 bases and the J gene lost 2 bases, with 2 bases spanning the gap. This CDR3 spans 12 amino acids. This chain's CDR3 is CATSRHTDTQYF. DNA for the CDR3: TGTGCCACCAGCAGACACACAGATACGCAGTATTTT.

The J gene is TRBJ2-5, the V gene TRBV18, with 11 bases aligning to TRBD2. Germline assignment: CDR1 KGHSH and CDR2 LQKENI. Germline trimming cut 6 bases from V and 3 bases from J; bases unmatched to any gene: 9. This CDR3 contains 16 residues. This CDR3 reads CASSPTSGTGEETQYF. The CDR3, as DNA: TGTGCCAGCTCCCCGACTAGCGGGACGGGGGAAGAGACCCAGTACTTC. The full variable domain, in which reference TRBV18 and TRBJ2-5 provide the parts outside the CDR3, is NAGVMQNPRHLVRRRGQEARLRCSPMKGHSHVYWYRQLPEEGLKFMVYLQKENIIDESGMPKERFSAEFPKEGPSILRIQQVVRGDSAAYFCASSPTSGTGEETQYFGPGTRLLVL.

The chain couples TRBV11-1 to TRBJ2-1, with 10 bases matching TRBD2. The germline gives CDR1 SGHAT, CDR2 FQDESV (reference sequence). CDR3 size: 15 residues. V trimming: 2 bases; J trimming: 6 bases; junction bases outside the gene matches: 4. CDR3 region: CASSLFRTSGNEQFF. The CDR3, as DNA: TGTGCCAGCAGCTTATTCCGGACTAGCGGCAATGAGCAGTTCTTC.

The rearrangement uses TRBV11-3 and TRBJ2-1; D possibly corresponds to TRBD1 (5 bases). Trimming pared 1 base from V and 10 bases from J, leaving 17 bases between. In germline, CDR1 is SGHNT, CDR2 YENEEA. This CDR3 has 15 amino acids. In DNA form, the CDR3 reads TGTGCCAGCAGCTTAGGCGCAGGGCAGGTATGGGAGCAGTTCTTC. As protein: CASSLGAGQVWEQFF.

The rearrangement joins TRBV28 to TRBJ1-2, with D hard to call. Trimming cost V 8 bases and J 1 base, with 17 bases left between them. CDR1 is MDHEN, CDR2 SYDVKM, per germline. The CDR3 loop spans 15 amino acids. The CDR3, as DNA: TGTGCCAGCGGCTCCCCCGGAGGGATTAACTATGGCTACACCTTC. Translation gives CASGSPGGINYGYTF.

The chain joins TRBV9 to TRBJ2-3; D may be TRBD1 (5 bases). The CDR3 sequence is 13 residues long. Germline lookup yields CDR1 SGDLS and CDR2 YYNGEE. Deletions cut 1 base from V and 6 bases from J, with 9 bases between. The CDR3 nucleotides read TGTGCCAGCAGCGTAACCAGACAGGATACGCAGTATTTT. It specifies CASSVTRQDTQYF. The variable domain in full, completed from reference TRBV9 and TRBJ2-3, reads DSGVTQTPKHLITATGQRVTLRCSPRSGDLSVYWYQQSLDQGLQFLIQYYNGEERAKGNILERFSAQQFPDLHSELNLSSLELGDSALYFCASSVTRQDTQYFGPGTRLTVL.

V and J are TRBV9 and TRBJ1-2; D ambiguous. From germline, CDR1 is SGDLS and CDR2 YYNGEE. The CDR3 length is 14 residues. Trimming left V 4 bases short and J 4 bases short, with 14 bases between. This CDR3 reads CASSLSWESYGYTF. DNA for the CDR3: TGTGCCAGCAGCCTTTCGTGGGAATCCTATGGCTACACCTTC.

The J gene is TRBJ2-7, the V gene TRBV7-9; the match to TRBD1 covers 9 bases. Losses at the gene ends were 5 bases for V and 6 bases for J; bases not matched to a gene: 11. CDR1 is SEHNR and CDR2 is FQNEAQ in the germline V gene (reference sequence). The CDR3 sequence is 15 residues long. CDR3 in amino acids: CASSPLGQGGIEQYF. As DNA, the CDR3 is TGTGCCAGCAGCCCATTGGGACAGGGAGGAATCGAGCAGTACTTC.

The V gene is TRBV4-2, the J gene TRBJ2-5; no clear D gene. Near its end, the DNA agrees better with TRBJ2-7, so the J call may be wrong. The CDR3 has 15 residues. The germline V gene has CDR1 LGHNA and CDR2 YNFKEQ. CDR3 bases: TGTGCCAGCAGCCAAGAATCTGGGTTGTCCTACGAGCAGTACTTC. Residues: CASSQESGLSYEQYF.

This clone showed up many times. This chain joins TRBV2 and TRBJ2-7; D ambiguous. The CDR3 runs 11 residues. Germline V CDR1 and CDR2: SNHLY, FYNNEI. Trimming removed 5 bases from V and 3 bases from J, with 5 bases in between. CDR3 DNA: TGTGCCAGCAGTTACCACTACGAGCAGTACTTC. It codes for CASSYHYEQYF. Variable domain in full (rest from reference TRBV2 and TRBJ2-7): EPEVTQTPSHQVTQMGQEVILRCVPISNHLYFYWYRQILGQKVEFLVSFYNNEISEKSEIFDDQFSVERPDGSNFTLKIRSTKLEDSAMYFCASSYHYEQYFGPGTRLTVT.

This chain uses TRBV4-2 with TRBJ2-1, with 12 nucleotides matching TRBD2. The junction had 10 bases not matched to a gene; V was cut back by 4 bases and J by 3 bases. CDR3 length: 18 amino acids. Germline CDR1 is LGHNA and CDR2 is YNFKEQ. CDR3 in DNA: TGTGCCAGCAGCCCTCGAGGACTAGCGGGAAATTTCTACAATGAGCAGTTCTTC. Translation: CASSPRGLAGNFYNEQFF.

The table lists this clone with many counts. This rearrangement joins TRBV7-2 to TRBJ1-1; the D is unclear. Germline V gene lookup returns CDR1 SGHTA and CDR2 FQGNSA. V was cut by 5 bases and J by 0 bases, with 10 bases left in between. This CDR3 comprises 14 residues. This chain's CDR3 is CASSPRNLNTEAFF. For the CDR3, the DNA is TGTGCCAGCAGCCCACGGAACTTGAACACTGAAGCTTTCTTT.

The V call is TRBV11-3, the J call TRBJ2-3, with TRBD2 matching 11 bases. V trimming: 5 bases; J trimming: 8 bases; junction bases outside the gene matches: 6. The CDR3 is 14 residues long. Germline CDR1 is SGHNT and CDR2 is YENEEA. The CDR3, as DNA: TGTGCCAGCAGCCTCACTAGCGGGAGTACTACGCAGTATTTT. Translation gives CASSLTSGSTTQYF.

J is TRBJ1-2 and V is TRBV15; D is ambiguous. Germline V gene lookup returns CDR1 LNHNV and CDR2 YYDKDF (reference sequence). Trimming took off 0 bases at V and 7 bases at J, with 12 bases between the two ends. CDR3 size: 14 residues. CDR3 loop: CATSRDLEGAGYTF. Here the CDR3 DNA reads TGTGCCACCAGCAGAGATCTTGAGGGCGCTGGCTACACCTTC.

The chain carries TRBV7-3 and TRBJ2-6; 13 bases map to TRBD2. CDR1 SGHTA and CDR2 FQGTGA come from the germline V gene. The CDR3 runs 19 residues. V lost 5 bases and J lost 3; bases outside the gene matches: 10. The CDR3, as DNA: TGTGCCAGCAGCCCCAGGACTAGCGGGAGTGGTGGTGGGGCCAACGTCCTGACTTTC. Translated, it gives CASSPRTSGSGGGANVLTF.

This clone appeared once. V is TRBV4-1 and J is TRBJ1-1; unclear D gene. This CDR3 region has 16 residues. CDR1 and CDR2 from the germline V gene are MGHRA and YSYEKL. V gave up 0 bases and J gave up 0 bases, with 11 bases separating them. The CDR3: CASSQDPAQLNTEAFF. The CDR3 nucleotides read TGCGCCAGCAGCCAAGATCCCGCCCAGCTGAACACTGAAGCTTTCTTT.

This chain joins TRBV30 and TRBJ1-1; tentative D call: TRBD1 (6 bases). The CDR3 loop spans 11 amino acids. Germline assignment: CDR1 GTSNPN and CDR2 SVGIG (reference sequence). Trimming left V 6 bases short and J 7 bases short, with 12 bases between. CDR3 DNA: TGTGCCTGTAACGACAGGCGTGAAGCTTTCTTT. Amino acid sequence: CACNDRREAFF.

V and J are TRBV7-8 and TRBJ1-1, with TRBD1 matching over 9 bases. Trimming took 1 base from V and 2 from J; bases not matched to a gene: 2. The CDR3 has 15 residues. Germline CDR1 SGHVS, CDR2 FQNEAQ. This CDR3 is CASSLGTGDNTEAFF. CDR3 DNA sequence: TGTGCCAGCAGCTTAGGGACAGGGGATAACACTGAAGCTTTCTTT.

The chain uses TRBV5-6 and TRBJ2-1; 13 bases agree with TRBD2. With V trimmed by 5 bases and J by 10 bases, 12 bases remained unmatched. In germline, CDR1 is SGHDT, CDR2 YYEEEE. The CDR3 extends over 16 amino acids. In DNA form, the CDR3 reads TGTGCCAGCAGTTTTACTACTAGCGGGAGGGCGGGCGAGCAGTTCTTC. Its protein product is CASSFTTSGRAGEQFF.